The T cell receptor (beta chain) under discussion was sequenced for a study of human T cells and chemical hapten exposure. As for the study in general: All patients underwent weekly scalp dosing with diphenylcyclopropenone for the full roughly 25-week study. The patient population, which was mostly female, had alopecia areata, totalis or universalis.

Germline CDR1 reads KGHDR; CDR2 reads SFDVKD. Trimming pared 2 bases from V and 5 bases from J, leaving 12 bases between. The CDR3 covers 14 residues. Time point meaning: patch test 1, 2 weeks after DPC sensitization. Treatment defined: therapeutic diphenylcyclopropenone sensitization with weekly scalp DPC. Every donor had alopecia and was 18 to 70 years old; all were suitable for DPC. Study-wide results and limits: Alopecia in the donors means their immune response may deviate from healthy people's.

One entry per CDR3 protein, called by TCRdb with MiXCR from the RACE reads. The sample lists about 360,000 distinct CDR3 sequences, roughly 5% occurring once. This clonotype was seen a handful of times. Its antigen is not identified. The receptor was derived from a woman aged 50 to 65 with alopecia areata. Some clones in this sample may be carry-over from other donors' samples. Sample: whole blood, taken in connection with sensitization to the hapten diphenylcyclopropenone (DPC). The chain carries TRBV24-1 and TRBJ2-7, with D possibly matching TRBD2 (6 bases). CDR3 in amino acids: CATSDSGTSHEQYF. The CDR3 DNA reads as TGTGCCACCAGTGATTCTGGGACTTCCCACGAGCAGTACTTC.